Reported below is one T cell receptor (beta chain). Its matching antigen is unknown. One entry per CDR3 protein results from TCRdb running MiXCR on the RT-PCR reads. In the table there are about 530,000 distinct CDR3 sequences, 10% to 15% of which are singletons. The CDR3 is made up of 13 amino acids. V gave up 5 bases and J gave up 3 bases, with 11 bases separating them. Germline V CDR1 and CDR2: SEHNR, FQNEAQ (reference sequence). The sample comes from a study of response to subunit inactivated influenza vaccine. General study points: Authors suggested seasonal influenza vaccinations each recruit few new T cells.

Sequencing was performed on PBMCs from blood, taken 35 to 45 days after vaccination. This TCR came from a man aged 50-59 years who received an inactivated influenza vaccine. V and J are TRBV7-9 and TRBJ2-7; TRBD2 might be the D (5 bases). The CDR3 is CASSPSLIYEQYF. The CDR3 nucleotides are TGTGCCAGCAGCCCTAGCCTGATCTACGAGCAGTACTTC. Variable domain in full (rest from reference TRBV7-9 and TRBJ2-7): DTGVSQNPRHKITKRGQNVTFRCDPISEHNRLYWYRQTLGQGPEFLTYFQNEAQLEKSRLLSDRFSAERPKGSFSTLEIQRTEQGDSAMYLCASSPSLIYEQYFGPGTRLTVT.